Listed below are T cell receptor beta chains from one sample, sequenced in a study of radiotherapy plus CTLA-4 blockade in lung cancer. The protocol was immunoSEQ multiplex PCR, while the TCRdb copy is restricted to in-frame clones and leaves out a portion. This sample has roughly 110,000 clones, with over 65% found just once. Here the sequenced sample was peripheral blood, taken from a patient treated with radiotherapy plus ipilimumab. Receptors originate from a human donor with non-small cell lung cancer that progressed on radiotherapy plus ipilimumab. Some clones in this sample may be carry-over from other donors' samples. CDR3s include the opening cysteine and the closing phenylalanine or tryptophan. The order of the fields is V gene, clone size, D gene, J gene, CDR3 DNA, CDR3 protein. The D gene is left open where the match is weak. The listing skips clone size in some rows; elsewhere it reads once, few, many or a size class.

TRBV10-3,.,.,TRBJ1-5,TGTGCCATCAGTGGGGGGGGCGGGAATAGCAATCAGCCCCAGCATTTT,CAISGGGGNSNQPQHF
TRBV6-5,.,.,TRBJ2-1,TGTGCCAGCAGTTACCAGATAAGCTCCTACAATGAGCAGTTCTTC,CASSYQISSYNEQFF
TRBV4-2,few,.,TRBJ2-3,TGTGCCAGCAGCCAAGACGAGGCTAGGGGCACAGATACGCAGTATTTT,CASSQDEARGTDTQYF
TRBV6-6,.,.,TRBJ1-5,TGTGCCAGCAGCCTCGGGACAAGCAATCAGCCCCAGCATTTT,CASSLGTSNQPQHF
TRBV13,.,.,TRBJ1-1,TGTGCCAGCAGCGGCAGGGACCTTAGGGCAGCTTTCTTT,CASSGRDLRAAFF
TRBV6-5,.,.,TRBJ2-7,TGTGCCAGCAGCCCAACAGGTTCCTACGAGCAGTACTTC,CASSPTGSYEQYF
TRBV6-4,.,TRBD1,TRBJ1-1,TGTGCCAGCAGTGCGACAGGGGGCAATACGGATGAAGCTTTCTTT,CASSATGGNTDEAFF
TRBV28,.,TRBD1,TRBJ2-7,TGTGCCAGCAGAGCTACAGGGGGGTCGCCATGGCAGTACTTC,CASRATGGSPWQYF
TRBV10-3,.,TRBD1,TRBJ1-1,TGTGCCATGAGACAGGGGGCCGACACTGAAGCTTTCTTT,CAMRQGADTEAFF
TRBV7-9,.,TRBD1,TRBJ1-6,TGTGCCAGCAGCTCAGGGGACAGGGAGAATTCACCCCTCCACTTT,CASSSGDRENSPLHF
TRBV18,.,.,TRBJ2-2,TGTGCCAGCTCACCGGTCCAGGGCCTAAACACCGGGGAGCTGTTTTTT,CASSPVQGLNTGELFF
TRBV2,.,TRBD1,TRBJ1-2,TGTGCCAGCAGCAGAGATCAGGGGGCGTTTTATGGCTACACCTTC,CASSRDQGAFYGYTF
TRBV6-5,.,TRBD1,TRBJ1-6,TGTGCCAGCAGTTACTCTGGGACAGGCTATAATTCACCCCTCCACTTT,CASSYSGTGYNSPLHF
TRBV5-1,.,.,TRBJ2-2,TGCGCCAGCAGCTTGGGGAATTCGGGTTCCGGGGAGCTGTTTTTT,CASSLGNSGSGELFF
TRBV6-5,.,TRBD1,TRBJ1-2,TGTGCCAGCAGTTACCTCACAGGGGGCAGTGGCTACACCTTC,CASSYLTGGSGYTF
TRBV11-1,.,TRBD1,TRBJ1-5,TGTGCCAGCAGCTTAACGGGACAGGGGCATCCCCAGCATTTT,CASSLTGQGHPQHF
TRBV25-1,.,.,TRBJ1-1,TGTGCCAGCAGGAGGGAATATGCAGCTTTCTTT,CASRREYAAFF
TRBV7-3,.,.,TRBJ2-7,TGTGCCAGCAGCTTAGCCCATGCCTACGAGCAGTACTTC,CASSLAHAYEQYF
TRBV5-1,.,TRBD2,TRBJ2-3,TGCGCCACCAAGGTCGGTCTAGCGGGGGGGCTGGCAGATACGCAGTATTTT,CATKVGLAGGLADTQYF
TRBV5-6,few,TRBD1,TRBJ2-7,TGTGCCAGCAGAACGACAGGGGGAGTCTACGAGCAGTACTTC,CASRTTGGVYEQYF
TRBV9,.,.,TRBJ1-2,TGTGCCAGCAGCCTCTCGAGTGGGCGGGGGAACTATGGCTACACCTTC,CASSLSSGRGNYGYTF
TRBV18,.,.,TRBJ1-2,TGTGCCAGCTCACCTCCCGCCAGGGCCCCTGGCGGTGGCTACACCTTC,CASSPPARAPGGGYTF
TRBV20-1,.,.,TRBJ1-4,TGCAGTGCGAGAGGGGGTAAACTGTTTTTT,CSARGGKLFF
TRBV25-1,.,.,TRBJ2-1,TGTGCCAGCAGTGACCCTTCACGGGGGTCCTACAATGAGCAGTTCTTC,CASSDPSRGSYNEQFF
TRBV7-8,.,.,TRBJ1-2,TGTGCCAGCAGCTCTGACGGCTATGGCTACACCTTC,CASSSDGYGYTF
TRBV5-1,.,TRBD2,TRBJ2-5,TGCGCCAGCAGCTCCGCGCCACTAGCGGGGTTACGAGAGACCCAGTACTTC,CASSSAPLAGLRETQYF
TRBV4-2,.,.,TRBJ2-3,TGTGCCAGCAGCGCAGGCCGGCGGACCCGCACAGATACGCAGTATTTT,CASSAGRRTRTDTQYF
TRBV7-9,once,.,TRBJ2-7,TGTGCCAGCAGCCTGGATCTAGACTACGAGCAGTACTTC,CASSLDLDYEQYF
TRBV28,.,.,TRBJ2-2,TGTGCCAGCAGTGACACGGTCACCGGGGAGCTGTTTTTT,CASSDTVTGELFF
TRBV19,.,.,TRBJ2-3,TGTGCCAGTAATAGGGCTCGCACAGATACGCAGTATTTT,CASNRARTDTQYF
TRBV5-4,.,.,TRBJ2-5,TGTGCCAGCAGCTTGCTCCCCGGGGCCCAAGAGACCCAGTACTTC,CASSLLPGAQETQYF
TRBV6-5,once,.,TRBJ1-2,TGTGCCAGCCCCCTGCGGGGGGGCGGCTACACCTTC,CASPLRGGGYTF
TRBV10-3,.,TRBD1,TRBJ1-4,TGTGCCATCAGTAGAGCACAGGGGTTTAATGAAAAACTGTTTTTT,CAISRAQGFNEKLFF
TRBV5-4,.,TRBD1,TRBJ2-7,TGTGCCAGCAGCTTACGGGGACAGGGAACCTACGAGCAGTACTTC,CASSLRGQGTYEQYF
TRBV30,.,.,TRBJ2-1,TGTGCCTGGAGTCCTAGGGGGGCCTACAATGAGCAGTTCTTC,CAWSPRGAYNEQFF
TRBV21-1,.,.,TRBJ1-6,TGTGCCAGCAGCGGGGACTCGAGGGGTTCACCCCTCCACTTT,CASSGDSRGSPLHF
TRBV7-2,.,TRBD1,TRBJ1-6,TGTGCCAGCAGCTTAGGCCCGGCCGGGACAGGAGACAATTCACCCCTCCACTTT,CASSLGPAGTGDNSPLHF
TRBV27,.,.,TRBJ2-1,TGTGCCAGCACCCCGGGGCAGGGTACCTACAATGAGCAGTTCTTC,CASTPGQGTYNEQFF
TRBV5-1,.,TRBD2,TRBJ2-3,TGCGCCAGCAGCTTGAGTCGGCGGGGGGGCACAGATACGCAGTATTTT,CASSLSRRGGTDTQYF
TRBV19,.,.,TRBJ1-6,TGTGCCAGTACCAGGGATCCAAGGGTTTCACCCCTCCACTTT,CASTRDPRVSPLHF
TRBV18,.,.,TRBJ2-1,TGTGCCAGCTCACCAAGCCTCCTAGATGAGCAGTTCTTC,CASSPSLLDEQFF
TRBV7-3,.,TRBD1,TRBJ2-2,TGTGCCAGCAGCCCAGGGACAGTGGGCACCGGGGAGCTGTTTTTT,CASSPGTVGTGELFF
TRBV9,.,TRBD1,TRBJ1-5,TGTGCCAGCAGCGTTTCGGGACAGGGGATACAGCCCCAGCATTTT,CASSVSGQGIQPQHF
TRBV7-8,.,TRBD2,TRBJ2-7,TGTGCCAGCAGCTTAGTTAATCGGGACTATGAGTTAGAGCAGTACTTC,CASSLVNRDYELEQYF
TRBV4-2,.,.,TRBJ2-5,TGTGCCAGCAGCCAAGATGGTGGTGGAGGGTCAGAGACCCAGTACTTC,CASSQDGGGGSETQYF
TRBV4-3,.,TRBD1,TRBJ1-2,TGCGCCAGCAGCCGGGCCGGGACAGGGGCCTATGGCTACACCTTC,CASSRAGTGAYGYTF
TRBV9,.,TRBD1,TRBJ2-7,TGTGCCAGCAGTCGACAGGGATATTCCTACGAGCAGTACTTC,CASSRQGYSYEQYF
TRBV5-4,.,.,TRBJ1-1,TGTGCCAGCAGCTTGATTGGGGCGCTTGGTGGCACTGAAGCTTTCTTT,CASSLIGALGGTEAFF
TRBV2,.,.,TRBJ2-5,TGTGCCAGCAGTGAATTGTTGGAGACCCAGTACTTC,CASSELLETQYF
TRBV4-3,few,.,TRBJ2-3,TGCGCCAGCAGCCAAGACTTAGGGGCAGATACGCAGTATTTT,CASSQDLGADTQYF
TRBV18,.,TRBD1,TRBJ1-5,TGTGCCAGCTCACCAGACCTACAGGGGAAACAGCCCCAGCATTTT,CASSPDLQGKQPQHF
TRBV7-3,.,TRBD1,TRBJ1-1,TGTGCCAGCAGCCCGACAGGGGTGAACACTGAAGCTTTCTTT,CASSPTGVNTEAFF
TRBV7-3,.,TRBD2,TRBJ2-1,TGTGCCAGCAGCCCTGCCGGGACTATGAGCTACAATGAGCAGTTCTTC,CASSPAGTMSYNEQFF
TRBV19,.,TRBD2,TRBJ2-3,TGTGCCAGTAGTCGCCCCGCTTTGGCGGGGGGGCGTATTAGCACAGATACGCAGTATTTT,CASSRPALAGGRISTDTQYF
TRBV6-6,once,TRBD1,TRBJ1-5,TGTGCCAGCAGGACAGGGGCTCAGCCCCAGCATTTT,CASRTGAQPQHF
TRBV19,.,.,TRBJ1-5,TGTGCCAGTAGTATAGTACTGGGGAGGCAGCCCCAGCATTTT,CASSIVLGRQPQHF
TRBV27,.,.,TRBJ1-6,TGTGCCAGCAGTTTAGGGGGCCCCCTTTCCCCCCTCCACTTT,CASSLGGPLSPLHF
TRBV4-3,.,TRBD2,TRBJ2-7,TGCGCCAGCAGCCAAGTACTAGCGGGGGAGCTACGGGGCCCACACGAGCAGTACTTC,CASSQVLAGELRGPHEQYF
TRBV10-3,.,.,TRBJ2-1,TGTGCCATCAGTGTACCCGACAGGGAGCAGTTCTTC,CAISVPDREQFF
TRBV6-4,.,.,TRBJ2-1,TGTGCCAGCAGCGAAGAGATTTATGGGTACAATGAGCAGTTCTTC,CASSEEIYGYNEQFF